This T cell receptor (beta chain) was sequenced in a study of T cell repertoires in cytomegalovirus infection. TCRdb re-called the reads with MiXCR, one entry per CDR3 protein. This table has a few hundred thousand distinct CDR3 sequences, 22% appearing once. Trimming left V 4 bases short and J 5 bases short, with 6 bases between. The CDR3 consists of 12 residues. This clonotype was seen more than once but under ten times. The TCR originated in a human donor in good health (CMV status not recorded). Some clones in this sample may be carry-over from other donors' samples. Source material: CD8+ T cells from PBMCs. This chain uses TRBV12-3 or TRBV12-4 with TRBJ1-5; possibly TRBD1 for D (6 bases). The CDR3 loop is CASSWTDQPQHF. CDR3 sequence (DNA): TGTGCCAGCAGTTGGACAGATCAGCCCCAGCATTTT.